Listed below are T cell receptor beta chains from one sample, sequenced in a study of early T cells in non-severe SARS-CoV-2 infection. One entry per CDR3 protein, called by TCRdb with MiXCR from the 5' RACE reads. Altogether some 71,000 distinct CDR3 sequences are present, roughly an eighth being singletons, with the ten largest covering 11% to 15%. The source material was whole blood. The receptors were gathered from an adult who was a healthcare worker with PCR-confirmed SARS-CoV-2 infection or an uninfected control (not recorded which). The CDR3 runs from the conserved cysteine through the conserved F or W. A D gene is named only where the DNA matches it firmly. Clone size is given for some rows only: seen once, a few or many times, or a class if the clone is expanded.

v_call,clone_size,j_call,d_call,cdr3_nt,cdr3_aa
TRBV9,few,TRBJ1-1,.,TGTGCCAGCCCATCACGGGGGTGCCCCGGGTTTACTGAAGCTTTCTTT,CASPSRGCPGFTEAFF
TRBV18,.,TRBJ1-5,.,TGTGCCAGCTCACCCCGGGGAGGGAATCAGCCCCAGCATTTT,CASSPRGGNQPQHF
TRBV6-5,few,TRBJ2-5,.,TGTGCCAGCAGTTACTCCGGGCAGGGCGTGCAAGAGACCCAGTACTTC,CASSYSGQGVQETQYF
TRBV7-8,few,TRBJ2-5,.,TGTGCCAGCAGCTTAGTTGGACTCCAAGAGACCCAGTACTTC,CASSLVGLQETQYF
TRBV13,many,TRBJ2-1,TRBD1,TGTGCCAGCAGCTTAGACTCAGGGGGCGCGTTCCATGAGCAGTTCTTC,CASSLDSGGAFHEQFF
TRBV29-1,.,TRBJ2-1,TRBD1,TGCAGCGTTGTTGGGACAGGCGGTTGGAATGAGCAGTTCTTC,CSVVGTGGWNEQFF
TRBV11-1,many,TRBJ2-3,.,TGTGCCAGCAGCTTGTCCACACGCGATACGCAGTATTTT,CASSLSTRDTQYF
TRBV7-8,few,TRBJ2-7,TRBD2,TGTGCCAGCAGCTTAAGGCGGGGGTTCAACGAGCAGTACTTC,CASSLRRGFNEQYF
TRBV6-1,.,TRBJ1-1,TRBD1,TGTGCCAGCAATCCGGGACAGGGGACTGAAGCTTTCTTT,CASNPGQGTEAFF
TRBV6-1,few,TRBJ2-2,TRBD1,TGTGCCAGCCCTCAGGGGGACAGGGTTGGCGGGGAGCTGTTTTTT,CASPQGDRVGGELFF
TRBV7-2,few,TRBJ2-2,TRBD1,TGTGCCAGCAGCCAGACAGGGGTCGGGGAGCTGTTTTTT,CASSQTGVGELFF
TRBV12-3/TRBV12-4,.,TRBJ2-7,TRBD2,TGTGCCAGCAGTTTAATGGGTCAACATGTAGCGGGGGGCTTGAGCGAGCAGTACTTC,CASSLMGQHVAGGLSEQYF
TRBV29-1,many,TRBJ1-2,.,TGCAGCGTCCCGACAGGCTATGGCTACACCTTC,CSVPTGYGYTF
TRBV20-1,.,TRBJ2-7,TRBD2,TGCAGTGCTGCACCGGGACTAGCGGGGGTGATGAGCTCCTACGAGCAGTACTTC,CSAAPGLAGVMSSYEQYF
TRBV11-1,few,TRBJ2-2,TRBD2,TGTGCCAGCACCTCTAGCTCGGGGGGAGCCGGGGAGCTGTTTTTT,CASTSSSGGAGELFF
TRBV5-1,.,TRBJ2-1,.,TGCGCCAGCAGGATCCAGACGAGCTACAATGAGCAGTTCTTC,CASRIQTSYNEQFF
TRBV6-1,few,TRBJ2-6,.,TGTGCCAGCAGTGAGCAGAGGCAGGGAATCTCTGGGGCCAACGTCCTGACTTTC,CASSEQRQGISGANVLTF
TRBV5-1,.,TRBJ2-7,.,TGCGCCAGCAGCTTGGCAGAAGGGGTCTCCTACGAGCAGTACTTC,CASSLAEGVSYEQYF
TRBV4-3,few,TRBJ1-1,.,TGCGCCAGCAGCCAGCTCAGGGGCACTGAAGCTTTCTTT,CASSQLRGTEAFF
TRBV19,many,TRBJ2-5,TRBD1,TGTGCCAGTAGTTTCATCCTTGGACAGGGGAAAGAGACCCAGTACTTC,CASSFILGQGKETQYF
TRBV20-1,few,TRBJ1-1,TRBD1,TGCAGTGCTAGAGACGGGACAGGACTTAACACTGAAGCTTTCTTT,CSARDGTGLNTEAFF
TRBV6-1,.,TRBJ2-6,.,TGTGCCAGCAGTGACGCCGTCAGATCTGGGGCCAACGTCCTGACTTTC,CASSDAVRSGANVLTF
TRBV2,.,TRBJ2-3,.,TGTGCCAGCAGTCGGGGACGGCCGAGCACAGATACGCAGTATTTT,CASSRGRPSTDTQYF
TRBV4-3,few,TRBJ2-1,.,TGCGCCAGCAGCCCCTCAGGGTCCCTTTCGCAGTTCTTC,CASSPSGSLSQFF
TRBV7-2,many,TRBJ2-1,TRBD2,TGTGCCAGCAGCTTAGAGGGGACTAGCGTTTCCTACAATGAGCAGTTCTTC,CASSLEGTSVSYNEQFF
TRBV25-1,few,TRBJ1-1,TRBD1,TGTGCCAGCAGTGAAAGCCTAGCCTCCTTACAGGGGGCCGGCACTGAAGCTTTCTTT,CASSESLASLQGAGTEAFF
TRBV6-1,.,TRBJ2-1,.,TGTGCCAGCAGTCGCGTTAATGAGCAGTTCTTC,CASSRVNEQFF
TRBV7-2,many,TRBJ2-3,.,TGTGCCAGCAGCTTACTGAAGAGCACAGATACGCAGTATTTT,CASSLLKSTDTQYF
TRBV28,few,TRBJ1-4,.,TGTGCCAGCAGGGACAGCACTAATGAAAAACTGTTTTTT,CASRDSTNEKLFF
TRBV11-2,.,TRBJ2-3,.,TGTGCCAGCAGCCCCCAGTTACGCGGTACGCAGTATTTT,CASSPQLRGTQYF
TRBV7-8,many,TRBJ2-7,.,TGTGCCAGCAGCCCTCCACAGGCGACCTACGAGCAGTACTTC,CASSPPQATYEQYF
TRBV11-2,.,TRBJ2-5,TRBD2,TGTGCCAGCAGCTTAGATGTTTATTCGGGACTAGCAGGGGAGACCCAGTACTTC,CASSLDVYSGLAGETQYF
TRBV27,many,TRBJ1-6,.,TGTGCCACCCTTCCGCGGTTGCACGGGAGCTCCTATAATTCACCCCTCCACTTT,CATLPRLHGSSYNSPLHF
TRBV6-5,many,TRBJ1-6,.,TGTGCCAGCAGAACCAGAAGGGGTTCCTATAATTCACCCCTCCACTTT,CASRTRRGSYNSPLHF
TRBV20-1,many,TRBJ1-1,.,TGCAGTGCCACCCGAGTGGGGAGTGTCACTGAAGCTTTCTTT,CSATRVGSVTEAFF
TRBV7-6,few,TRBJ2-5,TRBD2,TGTGCCAGCAGCTTAGGGAACGGACTAGCCCGCCAAGAGACCCAGTACTTC,CASSLGNGLARQETQYF
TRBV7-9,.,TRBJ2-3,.,TGTGCCAGCAGCTCCGTCCTAGCGCTAAGCACAGATACGCAGTATTTT,CASSSVLALSTDTQYF
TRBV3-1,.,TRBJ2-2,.,TGTGCCAGCAGCCAAGCGGGACTCCGAAGAACCGGGGAGCTGTTTTTT,CASSQAGLRRTGELFF
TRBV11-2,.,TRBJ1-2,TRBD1,TGTGCCAGCAGCCGAAGTGGGACAGGGCAGGTCGTGAACTATGGCTACACCTTC,CASSRSGTGQVVNYGYTF
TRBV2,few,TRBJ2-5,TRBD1,TGTGCCAGCAGTGAGGGCAGGGGGCGCGTTGAGACCCAGTACTTC,CASSEGRGRVETQYF
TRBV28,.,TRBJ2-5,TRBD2,TGTGCCAGCAGACGAAGGGAGCGGGGGGGCCTGGAGACCCAGTACTTC,CASRRRERGGLETQYF
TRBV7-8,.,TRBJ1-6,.,TGTGCCAGCAGCTTATTGGCGTCCAGTACCAACAATTCACCCCTCCACTTT,CASSLLASSTNNSPLHF
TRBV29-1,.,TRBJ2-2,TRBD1,TGCAGCGTACAGGGACAGGGGCCAAACACCGGGGAGCTGTTTTTT,CSVQGQGPNTGELFF
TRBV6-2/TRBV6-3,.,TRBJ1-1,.,TGTGCCGGGAACAATCCCCCTGAGGTGGCTTTCTTT,CAGNNPPEVAFF
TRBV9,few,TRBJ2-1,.,TGTGCCAGCAGCTTCGGCCCGTTCAATGAGCAGTTCTTC,CASSFGPFNEQFF
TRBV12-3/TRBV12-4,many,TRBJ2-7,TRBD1,TGTGCCAGCAGTGCTCCGGGACAGGGCATCTACGAGCAGTACTTC,CASSAPGQGIYEQYF
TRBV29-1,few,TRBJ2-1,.,TGCAGCGTTGAAGATTGGTCTGGGGACAATGAGCAGTTCTTC,CSVEDWSGDNEQFF
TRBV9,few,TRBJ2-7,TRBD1,TGTGCCAGCAGCGCCGGGACAGGGACCTACGAGCAGTACTTC,CASSAGTGTYEQYF
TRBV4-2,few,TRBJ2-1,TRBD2,TGTGCCAGCAGCCCGTCTGGGGAAGCGGGGGGAAATGAGCAGTTCTTC,CASSPSGEAGGNEQFF
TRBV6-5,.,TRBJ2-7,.,TGTGCCAGCAGTGGCCCCTATGGGGCCTCCTACGAGCAGTACTTC,CASSGPYGASYEQYF
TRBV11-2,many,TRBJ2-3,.,TGTGCCAGCAGCGTTAGCGGAACTAGCACAGATACGCAGTATTTT,CASSVSGTSTDTQYF
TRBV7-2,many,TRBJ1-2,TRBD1,TGTGCCAGCAGCTTGATGGGACAGCCTACGCAATATGGCTACACCTTC,CASSLMGQPTQYGYTF
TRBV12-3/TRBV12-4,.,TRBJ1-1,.,TGTGCCAGCAGTTTCTCCGGGGAAGCTTTCTTT,CASSFSGEAFF
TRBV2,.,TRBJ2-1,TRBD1,TGTGCCAGCAGTGAGGACAGGGAGAAGTACAATGAGCAGTTCTTC,CASSEDREKYNEQFF
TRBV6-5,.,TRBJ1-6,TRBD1,TGTGCCAGCAGTTTGAATCCGGGACAGGAGTCACCCCTCCACTTT,CASSLNPGQESPLHF
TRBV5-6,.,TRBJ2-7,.,TGTGCCAGCAGCTTGGCCGGTACAACCTACGAGCAGTACTTC,CASSLAGTTYEQYF